This passage covers 3 T cell receptor beta chains from one sample sequenced in a study of glioma-infiltrating T cells after dendritic cell vaccination. The method was immunoSEQ multiplex PCR; TCRdb's version includes in-frame clones alone and lacks a portion of them. The data show about 96,000 clones, with 79% seen just once and less than 7% held by the top ten. The material sequenced was blood, taken before dendritic cell vaccination. These receptors were taken from a human donor with glioblastoma.

The rearrangement uses TRBV19 and TRBJ2-2, with D possibly matching TRBD1 (7 bases). V lost 3 bases to trimming and J lost 2 bases, with 10 bases between them. Germline-derived CDR1 and CDR2 are LNHDA and SQIVND (reference sequence). The CDR3 totals 15 residues. The CDR3 nucleotides read TGTGCCAGTAGTATGCAGGGGGGAAACACCGGGGAGCTGTTTTTT. Protein sequence: CASSMQGGNTGELFF.

V gene TRBV9 combines with J gene TRBJ2-2; D gene ambiguous. Trimming stripped 3 bases from V and 0 bases from J, with 12 bases between. The germline CDR1 and CDR2 sequences are SGDLS and YYNGEE. The CDR3 totals 16 residues. CDR3 amino acids: CASSARLIANTGELFF. CDR3 nucleotides: TGTGCCAGCAGCGCTCGACTTATCGCGAACACCGGGGAGCTGTTTTTT.

As concerns this clone: The CDR3 ends on some other residue instead of the conserved phenylalanine or tryptophan, so this is likely a read error. The V gene is TRBV5-1, the J gene TRBJ1-2; D remains ambiguous. The germline V gene has CDR1 SGHRS and CDR2 YFSETQ. V lost 4 bases and J lost 5, with 18 bases in between. CDR3 size: 15 residues. DNA of the CDR3: TGCGCCAGCAGCACCAAACCCGGACGGGAATATGGCTACACCCTC. The encoded protein is CASSTKPGREYGYTL.